These T cell receptor beta chains were read from a single sample in a study of PD-1 blockade in classical Hodgkin lymphoma. Sequenced by immunoSEQ multiplex PCR; TCRdb stores in-frame clones only, minus some. The sample lists 24,000 or so clones; over 65% were seen once. The sample consisted of peripheral blood mononuclear cells (PBMCs), taken before the second cycle of nivolumab. The receptor source for this set is a human donor with classical Hodgkin lymphoma. The CDR3 runs from the conserved cysteine through the conserved F or W. D genes are given only for firm matches. Rows may omit the clone size; those that give it use once, few, many or a size class.

-,TRBV6-1,few,TRBJ2-7,CASGVSLGGRVEQYF,TGTGCCAGCGGAGTCTCCCTGGGTGGGCGGGTTGAGCAGTACTTC
-,TRBV5-1,-,TRBJ2-1,CASSLTSNNEQFF,TGCGCCAGCAGCCTAACTAGTAACAATGAGCAGTTCTTC
-,TRBV7-9,once,TRBJ2-1,CASSWPRSGERNEQFF,TGTGCCAGCAGCTGGCCTAGGTCAGGGGAACGGAATGAGCAGTTCTTC
-,TRBV6-5,-,TRBJ2-7,CASRNLASLGYEQYF,TGTGCCAGCAGAAATCTAGCATCCTTAGGTTACGAGCAGTACTTC
-,TRBV14,large,TRBJ1-1,CASSRDRSGEAFF,TGTGCCAGCAGCCGGGACCGCTCGGGTGAAGCTTTCTTT
-,TRBV6-1,few,TRBJ1-1,CASSEGGREAFF,TGTGCCAGCAGTGAAGGGGGCAGAGAAGCTTTCTTT
-,TRBV9,-,TRBJ2-3,CASSVEALRGTQYF,TGTGCCAGCAGCGTAGAGGCCCTCCGGGGTACGCAGTATTTT
TRBD1,TRBV9,once,TRBJ2-2,CASSGGPGTGNTGELFF,TGTGCCAGCAGCGGAGGACCCGGGACAGGGAACACCGGGGAGCTGTTTTTT
TRBD2,TRBV6-5,-,TRBJ2-5,CASSYSAGSGETQYF,TGTGCCAGCAGTTACTCAGCGGGGTCCGGCGAGACCCAGTACTTC
-,TRBV28,-,TRBJ1-1,CASSFGPSTNTEAFF,TGTGCCAGCAGTTTCGGGCCATCAACGAACACTGAAGCTTTCTTT
TRBD1,TRBV12-5,-,TRBJ2-2,CASGWGQENTGELFF,TGTGCTAGTGGTTGGGGACAGGAGAACACCGGGGAGCTGTTTTTT
TRBD1,TRBV15,-,TRBJ1-4,CATSRDARQGSSEKLFF,TGTGCCACCAGCAGAGATGCGCGACAGGGGTCGAGTGAAAAACTGTTTTTT
TRBD1,TRBV2,-,TRBJ2-7,CASLDPTTGILDEQYF,TGTGCCAGCCTAGATCCAACGACAGGGATTTTAGACGAGCAGTACTTC
-,TRBV6-4,-,TRBJ2-4,CASSDSGTLAKNIQYF,TGTGCCAGCAGTGACTCCGGCACCTTAGCCAAAAACATTCAGTACTTC
TRBD1,TRBV5-8,-,TRBJ1-3,CASSSTGFSGNTIYF,TGTGCCAGCAGCTCGACAGGGTTCTCTGGAAACACCATATATTTT
-,TRBV2,-,TRBJ1-2,CASSEVAGSGYTF,TGTGCCAGCAGTGAAGTAGCAGGGAGTGGCTACACCTTC
-,TRBV5-1,-,TRBJ1-1,CASSLASQNTEAFF,TGCGCCAGCAGCTTGGCCAGTCAGAACACTGAAGCTTTCTTT
-,TRBV6-5,-,TRBJ1-1,CASSYSYDTEAFF,TGTGCCAGCAGTTACAGTTACGACACTGAAGCTTTCTTT
-,TRBV27,-,TRBJ1-1,CASSPPRWANTEAFF,TGTGCCAGCAGCCCGCCTAGGTGGGCCAACACTGAAGCTTTCTTT
-,TRBV9,medium-sized,TRBJ2-7,CASSEMGLREQYF,TGTGCCAGCAGCGAGATGGGACTGCGCGAGCAGTACTTC
-,TRBV28,few,TRBJ2-1,CASSSTRTVLYNEQFF,TGTGCCAGCAGTTCAACGCGGACAGTCCTGTACAATGAGCAGTTCTTC
TRBD2,TRBV6-5,few,TRBJ2-7,CASSNAGGPYEQYF,TGTGCCAGCAGTAATGCGGGAGGGCCCTACGAGCAGTACTTC
-,TRBV19,-,TRBJ2-5,CASSEDFQETQYF,TGTGCCAGTAGTGAGGACTTTCAAGAGACCCAGTACTTC
-,TRBV27,-,TRBJ2-1,CASSFGHRGLNEQFF,TGTGCCAGCAGTTTCGGCCACAGAGGTCTCAATGAGCAGTTCTTC
TRBD1,TRBV28,-,TRBJ2-1,CASSFQGADEQFF,TGTGCCAGCAGTTTTCAGGGGGCCGATGAGCAGTTCTTC
TRBD1,TRBV2,once,TRBJ2-2,CASHDRVGTGELFF,TGTGCCAGCCATGACAGGGTAGGGACCGGGGAGCTGTTTTTT
-,TRBV7-9,-,TRBJ1-5,CASSRGAPDQPQHF,TGTGCCAGCAGCCGAGGGGCCCCGGATCAGCCCCAGCATTTT
TRBD1,TRBV7-3,few,TRBJ2-5,CASSQGQQETQYF,TGTGCCAGCAGCCAGGGACAGCAAGAGACCCAGTACTTC
-,TRBV6-5,-,TRBJ2-5,CASRDFQDPQYF,TGTGCCAGCAGGGATTTCCAAGATCCCCAGTACTTC
-,TRBV6-5,-,TRBJ2-7,CASSYYGRGYYEQYF,TGTGCCAGCAGTTATTACGGGAGAGGGTACTACGAGCAGTACTTC
TRBD2,TRBV11-2,once,TRBJ2-5,CASSLGGGRAIETQYF,TGTGCCAGCAGCCTAGGTGGCGGGAGGGCTATAGAGACCCAGTACTTC
TRBD1,TRBV4-1,few,TRBJ1-2,CASSRGQNYGYTF,TGCGCCAGCAGCCGGGGACAGAACTATGGCTACACCTTC
-,TRBV6-1,-,TRBJ1-5,CASSEALSDQPQHF,TGTGCCAGCAGTGAAGCTCTCAGCGATCAGCCCCAGCATTTT
TRBD2,TRBV29-1,-,TRBJ2-7,CSGGGGSYEQYF,TGCAGCGGGGGCGGGGGCTCCTACGAGCAGTACTTC
-,TRBV5-6,-,TRBJ2-4,CASSFNRLAKNIQYF,TGTGCCAGCAGCTTCAACCGTCTAGCCAAAAACATTCAGTACTTC
-,TRBV7-2,-,TRBJ2-4,CASRATELAQKYF,TGTGCCAGCAGGGCTACAGAACTAGCACAGAAGTACTTC
TRBD1,TRBV9,-,TRBJ1-1,CASSADRAPTEAFF,TGTGCCAGCAGCGCAGACAGGGCCCCCACTGAAGCTTTCTTT